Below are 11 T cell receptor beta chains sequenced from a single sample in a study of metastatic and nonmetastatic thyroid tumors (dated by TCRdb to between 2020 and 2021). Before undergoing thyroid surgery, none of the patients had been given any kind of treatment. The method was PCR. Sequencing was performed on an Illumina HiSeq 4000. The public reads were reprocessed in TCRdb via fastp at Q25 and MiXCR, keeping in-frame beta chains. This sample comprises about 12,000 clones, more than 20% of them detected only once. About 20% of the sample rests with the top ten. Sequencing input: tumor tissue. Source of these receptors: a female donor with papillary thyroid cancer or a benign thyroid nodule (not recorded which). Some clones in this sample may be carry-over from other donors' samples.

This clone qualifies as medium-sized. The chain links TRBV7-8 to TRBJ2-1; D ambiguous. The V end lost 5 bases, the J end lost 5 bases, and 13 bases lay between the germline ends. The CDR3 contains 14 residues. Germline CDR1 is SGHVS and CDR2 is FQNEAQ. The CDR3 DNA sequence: TGTGCCAGCAGCCCCGCCCCGGGTAACAATGAGCAGTTCTTC. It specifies CASSPAPGNNEQFF.

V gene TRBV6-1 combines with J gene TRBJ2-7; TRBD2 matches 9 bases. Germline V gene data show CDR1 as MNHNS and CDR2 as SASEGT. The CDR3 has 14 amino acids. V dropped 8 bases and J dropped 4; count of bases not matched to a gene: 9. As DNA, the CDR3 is TGTGCCAGCCATAGCGGGGGTCCTTCGTACGAGCAGTACTTC. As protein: CASHSGGPSYEQYF.

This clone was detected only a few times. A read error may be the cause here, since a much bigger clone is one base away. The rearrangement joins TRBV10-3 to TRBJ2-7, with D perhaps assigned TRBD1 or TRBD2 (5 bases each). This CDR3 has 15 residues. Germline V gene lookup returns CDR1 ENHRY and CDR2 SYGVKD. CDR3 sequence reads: CAISESGRGSFEQCF. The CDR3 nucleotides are TGTGCCATCAGTGAATCGGGACGGGGAAGTTTCGAGCAGTGCTTC.

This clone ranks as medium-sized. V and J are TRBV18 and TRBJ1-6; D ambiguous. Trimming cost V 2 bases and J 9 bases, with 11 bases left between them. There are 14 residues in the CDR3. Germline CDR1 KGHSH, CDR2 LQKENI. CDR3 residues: CASSPEVLGSPLHF. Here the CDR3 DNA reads TGTGCCAGCTCACCAGAGGTTTTGGGTTCACCCCTCCACTTT.

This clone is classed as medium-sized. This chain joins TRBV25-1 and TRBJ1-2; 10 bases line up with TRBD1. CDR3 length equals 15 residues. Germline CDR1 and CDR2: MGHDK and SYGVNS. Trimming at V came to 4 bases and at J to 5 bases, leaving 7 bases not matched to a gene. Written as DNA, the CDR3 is TGTGCCAGCAGTGCCCGACAGGGGGCTAGGTATGGCTACACCTTC. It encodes CASSARQGARYGYTF.

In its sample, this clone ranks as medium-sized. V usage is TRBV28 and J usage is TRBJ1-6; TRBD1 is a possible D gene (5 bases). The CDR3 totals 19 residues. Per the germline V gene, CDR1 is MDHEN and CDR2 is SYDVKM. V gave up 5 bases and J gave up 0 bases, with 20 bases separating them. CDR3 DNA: TGTGCCAGCAGTGAAAAGGGACGGTTTGAGCTCTCCTATAATTCACCCCTCCACTTT. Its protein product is CASSEKGRFELSYNSPLHF.

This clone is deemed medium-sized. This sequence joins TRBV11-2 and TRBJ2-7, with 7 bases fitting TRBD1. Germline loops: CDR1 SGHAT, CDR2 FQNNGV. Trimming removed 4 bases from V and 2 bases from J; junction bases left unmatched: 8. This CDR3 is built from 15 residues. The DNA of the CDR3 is TGTGCCAGCAGCTCCTCCGAGACAGGGCCCTACGAGCAGTACTTC. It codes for CASSSSETGPYEQYF.

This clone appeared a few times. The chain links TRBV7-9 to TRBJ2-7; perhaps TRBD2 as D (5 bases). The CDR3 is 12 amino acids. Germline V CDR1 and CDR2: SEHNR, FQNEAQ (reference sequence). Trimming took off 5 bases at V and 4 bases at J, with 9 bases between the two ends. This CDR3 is CASSVGSYEQYF. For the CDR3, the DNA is TGTGCCAGCAGCGTGGGGAGTTACGAGCAGTACTTC.

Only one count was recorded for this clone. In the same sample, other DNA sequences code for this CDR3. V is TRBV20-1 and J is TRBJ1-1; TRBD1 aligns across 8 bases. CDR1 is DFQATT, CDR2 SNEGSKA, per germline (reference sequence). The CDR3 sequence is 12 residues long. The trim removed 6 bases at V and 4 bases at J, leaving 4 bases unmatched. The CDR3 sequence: CSARQGPTEAFF. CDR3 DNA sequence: TGCAGTGCACGACAGGGGCCCACTGAAGCTTTCTTT.

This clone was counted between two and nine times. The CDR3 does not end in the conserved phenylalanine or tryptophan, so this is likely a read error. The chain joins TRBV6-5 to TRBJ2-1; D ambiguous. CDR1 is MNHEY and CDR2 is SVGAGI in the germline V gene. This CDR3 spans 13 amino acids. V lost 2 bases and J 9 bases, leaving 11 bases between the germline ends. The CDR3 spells CASSYLGICEQFL. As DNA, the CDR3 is TGTGCCAGCAGTTACCTAGGAATTTGTGAGCAGTTCCTC.

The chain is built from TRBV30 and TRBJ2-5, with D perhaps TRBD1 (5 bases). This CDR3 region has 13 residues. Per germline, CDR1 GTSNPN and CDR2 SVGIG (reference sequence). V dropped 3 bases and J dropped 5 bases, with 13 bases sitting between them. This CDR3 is CAWRARDWETQYF. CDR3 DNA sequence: TGTGCCTGGAGAGCCAGGGATTGGGAGACCCAGTACTTC.